This passage covers 2 T cell receptor beta chains from one sample sequenced in a study of neurological immune-mediated disorders. MiXCR was run by TCRdb on the 5' RACE reads, yielding one entry per CDR3 protein. Of under 30,000 distinct CDR3 sequences listed, around 15% are singletons. The sequencing sample was made of PBMCs. Source of these receptors: a woman in her forties with HTLV-1-associated myelopathy (HAM/TSP).

The sample holds many counts of this clonotype. The rearrangement joins TRBV11-2 to TRBJ2-3; weak D call: TRBD1 (5 bases). Germline CDR1 and CDR2: SGHAT and FQNNGV. This CDR3 is built from 16 residues. The ends were cut back, 4 bases at V and 2 bases at J, with 16 bases in the middle. Here the CDR3 DNA reads TGTGCCAGCAGCTCAATAAGGGTCAGGGTCACAGATACGCAGTATTTT. Translation gives CASSSIRVRVTDTQYF.

This clonotype was counted many times. The gene calls are TRBV5-1 and TRBJ2-3, with 11 bases matching TRBD2. The CDR3 runs 14 residues. Germline CDR1 reads SGHRS; CDR2 reads YFSETQ. V gave up 3 bases and J gave up 8 bases; unmatched junction bases: 5. DNA of the CDR3: TGCGCCAGCAGCTGGGATACTAGCGGGGGTACGCAGTATTTT. Translated: CASSWDTSGGTQYF.